Shown below are 26 T cell receptor beta chains from a single sample sequenced in a study of OX40 agonist ivuxolimab in advanced cancers. Repertoires were generated with immunoSEQ multiplex PCR, while TCRdb's copy carries only in-frame clones and drops some. The sample lists approximately 47,000 clones, 88% seen once, with roughly 8.4% in the top ten. This material consisted of CD4+ or CD8+ T cells sorted from blood, taken in a trial of the OX40 agonist ivuxolimab. These receptors were obtained from an adult with an advanced solid tumor such as melanoma, head and neck, liver or kidney cancer.

V usage is TRBV4-2 and J usage is TRBJ2-5; the D gene is possibly TRBD1 (7 bases). The CDR3 runs 15 residues. Germline loops: CDR1 LGHNA, CDR2 YNFKEQ. V lost 0 bases and J 4 bases, leaving 12 bases between the germline ends. CDR3: CASSQDGQGGETQYF. In DNA, the CDR3 is TGTGCCAGCAGCCAAGATGGGCAGGGGGGAGAGACCCAGTACTTC.

The chain employs TRBV2 and TRBJ1-4; D might be TRBD1 (6 bases). The V end was cut by 4 bases, the J end by 6 bases, with 18 bases between. Looked up from germline, CDR1 is SNHLY and CDR2 is FYNNEI. CDR3 size: 16 residues. The CDR3 DNA follows: TGTGCCAGCAGTGTGCAGGGGCTAGGGGGTTATGAAAAACTGTTTTTT. Translation: CASSVQGLGGYEKLFF.

The rearrangement joins TRBV6-1 to TRBJ2-2, with D possibly matching TRBD1 (5 bases). The V gene lost 3 bases and the J gene lost 4 bases, with 9 bases spanning the gap. CDR3 length: 14 residues. Germline CDR1 and CDR2: MNHNS and SASEGT. The CDR3 DNA reads TGTGCCAGCAGTGAGCTTAGGGGCACCGGGGAGCTGTTTTTT. It yields the protein CASSELRGTGELFF.

The J gene is TRBJ1-1, the V gene TRBV29-1; D call uncertain. Trimming stripped 3 bases from V and 2 bases from J, with 10 bases between. The CDR3 consists of 13 residues. Germline V gene lookup returns CDR1 SQVTM and CDR2 ANQGSEA. The CDR3 coding sequence is TGCAGCGTTGAGACGGTTTCAAACACTGAAGCTTTCTTT. As protein: CSVETVSNTEAFF.

There are a few counts of this clone. V and J are TRBV30 and TRBJ1-5, with D uncertain. Germline V gives CDR1 GTSNPN, CDR2 SVGIG (reference sequence). The CDR3 totals 14 residues. V lost 1 base, J lost 4 bases, and 11 bases lay in between. As DNA, the CDR3 is TGTGCCTGGAGTGCACGTGGGGAAAATCAGCCCCAGCATTTT. Its translation is CAWSARGENQPQHF.

The chain employs TRBV6-5 and TRBJ1-2; 8 nucleotides agree with TRBD1. The CDR3 covers 13 residues. Germline V CDR1 and CDR2: MNHEY, SVGAGI. V gave up 5 bases and J gave up 2 bases; unmatched junction bases: 1. In DNA form, the CDR3 reads TGTGCCAGCAGTCGGGACAGGAACTATGGCTACACCTTC. Translated: CASSRDRNYGYTF.

CDR3 region: CASSPGYVDTEAFF. CDR3 nucleotide sequence: TGTGCCAGCTCACCAGGGTACGTGGACACTGAAGCTTTCTTT. V is TRBV18 and J is TRBJ1-1; D not certain. The CDR3 loop spans 14 amino acids. CDR1 is KGHSH and CDR2 is LQKENI in the germline V gene. Deletions cut 2 bases from V and 3 bases from J, with 10 bases between.

J is TRBJ1-5 and V is TRBV4-2, with D maybe TRBD1 (5 bases). Looked up from germline, CDR1 is LGHNA and CDR2 is YNFKEQ. The V and J ends lost 2 bases and 5 bases respectively, with 16 bases between them. The CDR3 extends over 16 amino acids. CDR3 sequence reads: CASSQKPRAPHQPQHF. CDR3 nucleotides: TGTGCCAGCAGCCAAAAACCCAGGGCACCTCATCAGCCCCAGCATTTT.

The table lists this clone with a count of one. The chain uses TRBV28 and TRBJ1-1; possible D gene TRBD1, 5 bases. CDR1 MDHEN and CDR2 SYDVKM come from the germline V gene. The CDR3 covers 14 residues. The V end was cut by 6 bases, the J end by 1 base, with 12 bases between. CDR3 DNA sequence: TGTGCCAGCAGCCCGGACACTACGAACACTGAAGCTTTCTTT. It codes for CASSPDTTNTEAFF.

The rearrangement links TRBV6-5 to TRBJ1-1, with 10 bases that match TRBD1. Trimming removed 7 bases from V and 4 bases from J; junction bases left unmatched: 9. Germline CDR1 is MNHEY and CDR2 is SVGAGI. The CDR3 consists of 15 residues. CDR3 amino acids: CASIRQGARSTEAFF. In DNA form, the CDR3 reads TGTGCCAGCATCCGACAGGGGGCTAGGAGCACTGAAGCTTTCTTT.

The V and J genes are TRBV6-1 and TRBJ2-5, with 12 bases fitting TRBD1. V lost 4 bases, J lost 3 bases, and 6 bases stayed unmatched. In germline, CDR1 is MNHNS, CDR2 SASEGT. The CDR3 has 16 amino acids. The CDR3 nucleotides are TGTGCCAGCAGTGCCCGGGACAGGGGGCAAAAAGAGACCCAGTACTTC. The encoded protein is CASSARDRGQKETQYF.

The chain links TRBV30 to TRBJ2-1; D remains ambiguous. Germline V gene sequence: CDR1 GTSNPN, CDR2 SVGIG (reference sequence). Trimming pared 3 bases from V and 2 bases from J, leaving 14 bases between. The CDR3 covers 15 residues. Written as DNA, the CDR3 is TGTGCCTGGAGCCCTCCGAAGCGCACCTACAATGAGCAGTTCTTC. Translated, it gives CAWSPPKRTYNEQFF.

The rearrangement links TRBV5-6 to TRBJ2-1; 9 bases are a match to TRBD2. The CDR3 is 15 amino acids. The germline gives CDR1 SGHDT, CDR2 YYEEEE. Trimming cost V 4 bases and J 6 bases; bases outside gene matches: 8. CDR3 bases: TGTGCCAGCAGCACCGGACTAGCGTTTCCCAATGAGCAGTTCTTC. It translates to CASSTGLAFPNEQFF.

This sequence joins TRBV6-1 and TRBJ1-5; D ambiguous. The CDR3 has 14 residues. Germline V lookup: CDR1 MNHNS, CDR2 SASEGT. Trimming removed 6 bases at V and 0 bases at J, with 9 bases between. The CDR3 is CASRTKISNQPQHF. CDR3 coding DNA: TGTGCCAGCAGGACAAAAATTAGCAATCAGCCCCAGCATTTT.

The chain combines TRBV5-1 with TRBJ1-1, with D possibly matching TRBD1 (5 bases). V was trimmed by 2 bases and J by 4 bases, leaving 9 bases between them. The V gene's germline CDR1 is SGHRS and CDR2 YFSETQ. CDR3 size: 13 residues. CDR3 sequence reads: CASSFDSTTEAFF. CDR3 coding DNA: TGCGCCAGCAGCTTCGACAGTACCACTGAAGCTTTCTTT.

The sample holds one count of this clone. V usage is TRBV7-9 and J usage is TRBJ2-7, with 12 bases lining up with TRBD2. The length of the CDR3 is 15 residues. Germline V gene lookup returns CDR1 SEHNR and CDR2 FQNEAQ (reference sequence). J gave up 13 bases and V 5 bases, and 15 bases lay outside the gene matches. The CDR3 region is CASSAPGLAGTQSYF. CDR3 sequence (DNA): TGTGCCAGCAGCGCACCGGGACTAGCGGGCACCCAGTCCTACTTC.

The chain uses TRBV6-1 and TRBJ2-1; 9 bases align to TRBD2. Germline CDR1 is MNHNS and CDR2 is SASEGT. The CDR3 spans 14 residues. J gave up 4 bases and V 6 bases, and 4 bases lay outside the gene matches. The CDR3 DNA follows: TGTGCCAGCAGAACTAGCGGGCCATACAATGAGCAGTTCTTC. Its translation: CASRTSGPYNEQFF.

J is TRBJ2-6 and V is TRBV18; D unresolved. V was clipped by 3 bases and J by 4 bases, with 13 bases between them. This CDR3 has 16 residues. Germline CDR1 KGHSH, CDR2 LQKENI. The CDR3 DNA reads as TGTGCCAGCTCACCCGCTCTAGTATCCGGGGCCAACGTCCTGACTTTC. It specifies CASSPALVSGANVLTF.

The gene calls are TRBV30 and TRBJ2-7, with no clear D. The CDR3 consists of 11 residues. V was shortened by 3 bases and J by 0 bases, with 3 bases between the two germline ends. Germline V gene lookup returns CDR1 GTSNPN and CDR2 SVGIG (reference sequence). The CDR3 nucleotides read TGTGCCTGGAGCCTCTCCTACGAGCAGTACTTC. Its translation is CAWSLSYEQYF.

The chain couples TRBV27 to TRBJ2-7, with TRBD2 matching 10 bases. CDR3 length: 16 amino acids. CDR1 is MNHEY, CDR2 SMNVEV, per germline (reference sequence). With 7 bases clipped from V and 3 bases from J, the junction kept 12 bases outside the gene matches. CDR3 loop: CASIRTSGAGGYEQYF. CDR3 in DNA: TGTGCCAGCATCCGGACTAGCGGTGCGGGCGGCTACGAGCAGTACTTC.

The table lists this clone with a count of one. The V and J genes are TRBV9 and TRBJ1-1; weak D call: TRBD1 (5 bases). There are 14 residues in the CDR3. In germline, CDR1 is SGDLS, CDR2 YYNGEE. Between the trimmed V and J ends, which lost 2 bases and 4 bases, there was a span of 12 bases. The CDR3 is CASSVRGVSTEAFF. CDR3 bases: TGTGCCAGCAGCGTTCGAGGGGTTAGCACTGAAGCTTTCTTT.

This chain uses TRBV5-8 with TRBJ1-1; D uncertain. Germline loops: CDR1 SGHTS, CDR2 YDEGEE. The CDR3 totals 13 residues. The ends were cut back, 3 bases at V and 0 bases at J, with 6 bases in the middle. CDR3 residues: CASSYMMNTEAFF. Written as DNA, the CDR3 is TGTGCCAGCAGCTATATGATGAACACTGAAGCTTTCTTT.

The CDR3 region is CAISGTGRQNQPQHF. The CDR3 nucleotides are TGTGCCATCAGTGGGACAGGACGACAAAATCAGCCCCAGCATTTT. V and J are TRBV10-3 and TRBJ1-5; 7 bases align to TRBD1. Germline CDR1 ENHRY, CDR2 SYGVKD. The CDR3 totals 15 residues. The J segment lost 4 bases and the V segment lost 4 bases, leaving 7 bases of the junction unmatched.

This clone was counted only a few times. The chain couples TRBV18 to TRBJ1-1, with D maybe TRBD1 (6 bases). CDR3 size: 12 residues. Germline-derived CDR1 and CDR2 are KGHSH and LQKENI. V dropped 5 bases and J dropped 7 bases, with 11 bases sitting between them. CDR3 in amino acids: CASSNDRYEAFF. The CDR3 region has the DNA TGTGCCAGCTCAAACGACAGGTATGAAGCTTTCTTT.

The gene calls are TRBV4-1 and TRBJ2-2; unclear D gene. V lost 4 bases to trimming and J lost 6 bases, with 15 bases between them. The CDR3 consists of 15 residues. CDR1 and CDR2 (germline): MGHRA, YSYEKL. The CDR3 bases are TGCGCCAGCAGCCCTCTTCCAACCGGGCCCGGGGAGCTGTTTTTT. Translating it yields CASSPLPTGPGELFF.

The chain is built from TRBV28 and TRBJ1-1; 9 nucleotides match TRBD1. Germline V gene data show CDR1 as MDHEN and CDR2 as SYDVKM. J was trimmed by 4 bases and V by 4 bases; bases with no gene match: 7. The CDR3 loop spans 15 amino acids. In nucleotides, the CDR3 is TGTGCCAGCAGTTCCCTGGACAGGGGTCGCACTGAAGCTTTCTTT. It codes for CASSSLDRGRTEAFF.